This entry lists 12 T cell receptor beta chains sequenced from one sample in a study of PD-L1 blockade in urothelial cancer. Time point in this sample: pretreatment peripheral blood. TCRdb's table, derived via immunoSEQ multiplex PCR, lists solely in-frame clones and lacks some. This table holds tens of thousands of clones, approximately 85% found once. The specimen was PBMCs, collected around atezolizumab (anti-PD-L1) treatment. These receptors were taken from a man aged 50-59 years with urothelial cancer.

CDR3 coding DNA: TGCGCCAGCAGTGAGTCGGGCAGGGTTGGCGGGGAGCTGTTTTTT. It specifies CASSESGRVGGELFF. This rearrangement joins TRBV10-1 to TRBJ2-2; D is possibly TRBD1 (5 bases). CDR3 size: 15 residues. V shed 0 bases and J shed 7 bases, with 12 bases lying between them. Germline CDR1 is WNHNN and CDR2 is SYGVQD (reference sequence).

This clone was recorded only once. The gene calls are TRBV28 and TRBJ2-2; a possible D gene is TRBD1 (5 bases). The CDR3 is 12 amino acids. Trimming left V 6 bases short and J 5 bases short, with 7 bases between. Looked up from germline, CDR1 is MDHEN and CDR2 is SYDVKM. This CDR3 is CASRQGTGELFF. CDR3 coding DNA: TGTGCCAGCAGGCAGGGTACCGGGGAGCTGTTTTTT.

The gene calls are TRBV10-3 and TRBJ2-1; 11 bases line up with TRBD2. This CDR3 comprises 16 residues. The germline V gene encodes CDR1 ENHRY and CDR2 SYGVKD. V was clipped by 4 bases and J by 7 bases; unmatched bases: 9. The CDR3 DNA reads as TGTGCCATCAGTGGGGGACTAGCGGCCGCGAGGAATGAGCAGTTCTTC. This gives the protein CAISGGLAAARNEQFF.

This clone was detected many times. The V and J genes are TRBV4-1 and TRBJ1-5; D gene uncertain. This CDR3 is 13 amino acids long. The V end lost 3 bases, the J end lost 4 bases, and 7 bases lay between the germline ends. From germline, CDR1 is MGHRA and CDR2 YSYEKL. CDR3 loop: CASSQTENQPQHF. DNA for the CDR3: TGCGCCAGCAGCCAGACGGAGAATCAGCCCCAGCATTTT.

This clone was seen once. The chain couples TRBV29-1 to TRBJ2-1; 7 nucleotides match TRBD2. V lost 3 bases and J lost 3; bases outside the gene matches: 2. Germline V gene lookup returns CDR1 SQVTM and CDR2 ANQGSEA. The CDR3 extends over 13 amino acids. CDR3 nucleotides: TGCAGCGTTGAGCTAGCGGACTACAATGAGCAGTTCTTC. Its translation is CSVELADYNEQFF.

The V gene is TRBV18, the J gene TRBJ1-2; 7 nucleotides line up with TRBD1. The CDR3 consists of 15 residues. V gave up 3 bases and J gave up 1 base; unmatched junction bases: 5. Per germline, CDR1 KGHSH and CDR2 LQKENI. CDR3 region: CASSPRTGDNYGYTF. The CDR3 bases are TGTGCCAGCTCACCGAGGACAGGCGATAACTATGGCTACACCTTC.

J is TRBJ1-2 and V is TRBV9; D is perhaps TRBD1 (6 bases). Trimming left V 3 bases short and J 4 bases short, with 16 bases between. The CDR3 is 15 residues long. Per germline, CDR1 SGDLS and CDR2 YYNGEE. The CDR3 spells CASSAAAGAGYGYTF. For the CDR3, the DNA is TGTGCCAGCAGCGCCGCGGCGGGGGCTGGCTATGGCTACACCTTC. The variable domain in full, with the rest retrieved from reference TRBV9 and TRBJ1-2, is DSGVTQTPKHLITATGQRVTLRCSPRSGDLSVYWYQQSLDQGLQFLIQYYNGEERAKGNILERFSAQQFPDLHSELNLSSLELGDSALYFCASSAAAGAGYGYTFGSGTRLTVV.

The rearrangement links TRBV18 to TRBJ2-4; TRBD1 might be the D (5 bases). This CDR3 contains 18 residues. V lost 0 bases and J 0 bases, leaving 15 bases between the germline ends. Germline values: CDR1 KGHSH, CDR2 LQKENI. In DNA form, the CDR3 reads TGTGCCAGCTCACCACCGGTGGCAAGGGGTCTAGCCAAAAACATTCAGTACTTC. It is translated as CASSPPVARGLAKNIQYF.

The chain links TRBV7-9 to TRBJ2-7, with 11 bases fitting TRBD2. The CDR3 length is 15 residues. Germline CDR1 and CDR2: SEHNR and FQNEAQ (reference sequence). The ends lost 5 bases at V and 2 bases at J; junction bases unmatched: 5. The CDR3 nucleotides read TGTGCCAGCAGCGTGGGGACTAGCGGAGCCTACGAGCAGTACTTC. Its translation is CASSVGTSGAYEQYF.

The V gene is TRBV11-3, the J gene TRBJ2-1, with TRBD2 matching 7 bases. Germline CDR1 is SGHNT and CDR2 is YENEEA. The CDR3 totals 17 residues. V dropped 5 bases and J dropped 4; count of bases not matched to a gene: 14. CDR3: CASSPSGTPTPYNEQFF. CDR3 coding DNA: TGTGCCAGCAGCCCAAGCGGGACCCCCACCCCATACAATGAGCAGTTCTTC.

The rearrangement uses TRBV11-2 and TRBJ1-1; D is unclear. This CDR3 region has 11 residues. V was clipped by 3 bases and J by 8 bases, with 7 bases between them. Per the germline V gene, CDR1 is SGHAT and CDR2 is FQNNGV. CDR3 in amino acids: CASSFGREAFF. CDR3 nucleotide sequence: TGTGCCAGCAGCTTTGGGAGGGAAGCTTTCTTT.

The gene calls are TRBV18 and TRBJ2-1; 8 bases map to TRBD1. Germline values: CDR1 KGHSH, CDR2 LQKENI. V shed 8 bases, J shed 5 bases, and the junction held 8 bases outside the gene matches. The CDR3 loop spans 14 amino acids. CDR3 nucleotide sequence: TGTGCCAGCACCAGACAGGGGCTCGACAATGAGCAGTTCTTC. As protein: CASTRQGLDNEQFF.